This paragraph reports one T cell receptor beta chain. A much larger clone differs by one base, so this may be a read error. Amplified material comprised TCR beta CDR3 regions derived from RNA transcripts. RT-PCR was first run with HTBI primers, then multiplex PCR in a second round. TCRdb re-called the multiplex PCR reads through MiXCR, storing one row per CDR3 protein. The data contain around 520,000 distinct CDR3 sequences, roughly 40% of them singletons. Other autoimmune diseases, uncontrolled infections, pregnancy and lactation each led to patient exclusion. Germline loops: CDR1 DFQATT, CDR2 SNEGSKA (reference sequence). The CDR3 sequence is 13 residues long. These data originate in a study of Graves' ophthalmopathy and Graves' hyperthyroidism.

The J gene is TRBJ2-5, the V gene TRBV20-1, with D perhaps TRBD1 (5 bases). The sequence derives from an adult man with Graves' hyperthyroidism. Sequencing was carried out using peripheral blood or thyroid tissue (not recorded which). Here the CDR3 reads CSARAGGQGTQYF. DNA of the CDR3: TGCAGTGCTAGAGCCGGCGGACAAGGGACCCAGTACTTC.